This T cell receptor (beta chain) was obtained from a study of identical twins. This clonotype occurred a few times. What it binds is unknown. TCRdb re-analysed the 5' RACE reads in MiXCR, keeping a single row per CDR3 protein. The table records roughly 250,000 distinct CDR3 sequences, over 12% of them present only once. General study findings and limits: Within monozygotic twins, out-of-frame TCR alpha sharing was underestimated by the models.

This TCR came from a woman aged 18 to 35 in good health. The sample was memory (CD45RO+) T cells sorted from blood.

As DNA, the CDR3 is TGTGCCATCAGTGGAGACAGGGATGGGGGCTACACCTTC. Protein sequence: CAISGDRDGGYTF. The chain recombines TRBV10-3 with TRBJ1-2, with 7 bases that match TRBD1. The J segment lost 8 bases and the V segment lost 4 bases, leaving 7 bases of the junction unmatched. The CDR3 sequence is 13 residues long. CDR1 and CDR2 (germline): ENHRY, SYGVKD.